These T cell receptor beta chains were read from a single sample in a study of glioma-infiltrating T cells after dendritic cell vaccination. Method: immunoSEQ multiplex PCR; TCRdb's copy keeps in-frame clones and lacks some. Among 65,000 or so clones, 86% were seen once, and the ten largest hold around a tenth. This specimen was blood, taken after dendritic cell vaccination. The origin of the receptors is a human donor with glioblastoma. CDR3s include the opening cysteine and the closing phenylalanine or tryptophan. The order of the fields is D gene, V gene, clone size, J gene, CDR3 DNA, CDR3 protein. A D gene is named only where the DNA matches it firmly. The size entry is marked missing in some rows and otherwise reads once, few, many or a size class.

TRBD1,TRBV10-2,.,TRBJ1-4,TGCGCCAGCAGAGACAGGGATAATGAAAAACTGTTTTTT,CASRDRDNEKLFF
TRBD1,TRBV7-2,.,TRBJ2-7,TGTGCCAGCAGCTTAGTACAGGGGGGGCAGTACTTC,CASSLVQGGQYF
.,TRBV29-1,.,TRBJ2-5,TGCAGCGTTCGGTACGGAGGTCTCCTAGAGACCCAGTACTTC,CSVRYGGLLETQYF
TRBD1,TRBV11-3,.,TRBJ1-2,TGTGCCAGCAGCTTGACAGGGGAAGGCTACACCTTC,CASSLTGEGYTF
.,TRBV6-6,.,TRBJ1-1,TGTGCCAGCAGGGCAGGGAACATGAACACTGAAGCTTTCTTT,CASRAGNMNTEAFF
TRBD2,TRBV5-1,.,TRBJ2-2,TGCGCCAGCAGCTCGACTAGCGGGGGAACCGGGGAGCTGTTTTTT,CASSSTSGGTGELFF
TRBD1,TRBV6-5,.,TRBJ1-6,TGTGCCAGCAGTGGACAGGGGAGGCAATCCCCCCTCCACTTT,CASSGQGRQSPLHF
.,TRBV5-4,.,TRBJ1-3,TGTGCCAGCAGCTTGATTGACGGGGGAAACACCATATATTTT,CASSLIDGGNTIYF
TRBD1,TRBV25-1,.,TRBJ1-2,TGTGCCAGCAGTCGGGCAGGGGGCAACTATGGCTACACCTTC,CASSRAGGNYGYTF
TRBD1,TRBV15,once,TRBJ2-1,TGTGCCACCAGCAGAGGACAGGGTCACACCTTGGGGAATGAGCAGTTCTTC,CATSRGQGHTLGNEQFF
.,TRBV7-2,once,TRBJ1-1,TGTGCCAGCGGGCCTTCGGGGGGGCCCACTGAAGCTTTCTTT,CASGPSGGPTEAFF
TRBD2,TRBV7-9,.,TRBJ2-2,TGTGCCAGCAGCTTTCCTAGCGGAGCTTCATCGAACACCGGGGAGCTGTTTTTT,CASSFPSGASSNTGELFF
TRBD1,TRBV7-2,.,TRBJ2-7,TGTGCCAGCAGCAACCGGGACAGCTCCTACGAGCAGTACTTC,CASSNRDSSYEQYF
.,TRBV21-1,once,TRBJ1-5,TGTGCCAGCAGCACACCGAGAAGACAGGGGAAAAATTATAGCAATCAGCCCCAGCATTTT,CASSTPRRQGKNYSNQPQHF
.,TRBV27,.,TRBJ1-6,TGTGCCAGCACCCAAGGGGGATATAATTCACCCCTCCACTTT,CASTQGGYNSPLHF
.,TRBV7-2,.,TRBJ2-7,TGTGCCAGCAGCCAAACGAGGAGCTCCTACGAGCAGTACTTC,CASSQTRSSYEQYF
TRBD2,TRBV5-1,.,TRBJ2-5,TGCGCCAGCCGGGTCGGGGGGGCCTTATTAGAGACCCAGTACTTC,CASRVGGALLETQYF
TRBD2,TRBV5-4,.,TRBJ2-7,TGTGCCAGCAGCGCGTGGGGGGGAGGGCTCGAGCAGTACTTC,CASSAWGGGLEQYF
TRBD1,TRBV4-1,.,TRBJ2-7,TGCGCCAGCAGCCAACATGACAGGGGGGACTACGAGCAGTACTTC,CASSQHDRGDYEQYF
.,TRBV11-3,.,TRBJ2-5,TGTGCCAGCAGCCACACAGGGGGAGGGAAAGAGACCCAGTACTTC,CASSHTGGGKETQYF
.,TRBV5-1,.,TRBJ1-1,TGCGCCAGCAGCTTGGATGAGGGATCGGCTTTCTTT,CASSLDEGSAFF
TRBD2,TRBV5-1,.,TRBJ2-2,TGCGCCAGCAGCTTAAGCGGGGGGAACACCGGGGAGCTGTTTTTT,CASSLSGGNTGELFF
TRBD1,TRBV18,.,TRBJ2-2,TGTGCCAGCTCACCCTCAGGACAGGGACTGACCGGGGAGCTGTTTTTT,CASSPSGQGLTGELFF
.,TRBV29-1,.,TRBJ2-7,TGCAGCGTTGCGTCGGCGGGAACCTTCCCCTACGAGCAGTACTTC,CSVASAGTFPYEQYF
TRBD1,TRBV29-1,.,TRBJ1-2,TGCAGCGCAGAACAGGGGGACGGCCGGGGCTACACCTTC,CSAEQGDGRGYTF
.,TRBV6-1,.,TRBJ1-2,TGTGCCAGCAGTGAAGACAGGATAGGCTATGGCTACACCTTC,CASSEDRIGYGYTF
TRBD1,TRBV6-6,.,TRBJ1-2,TGTGCCAGCAGGGAACAGGGGGCTCTGAACTATGGCTACACCTTC,CASREQGALNYGYTF
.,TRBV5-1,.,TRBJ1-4,TGCGCCAGCAGCTCCCAGGGGAGGGATGAAAAACTGTTTTTT,CASSSQGRDEKLFF
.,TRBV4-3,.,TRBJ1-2,TGCGCCAGCAGCCCGGCCAGACAGGTCTACTATGGCTACACCTTC,CASSPARQVYYGYTF